The present entry profiles one T cell receptor (beta chain) with its context. As yet, its antigen is unknown. This entry comes from a study of a mutant IDH1 vaccine in newly diagnosed glioma. Study as a whole: Investigators started vaccination 4-6 weeks after radiotherapy alone, or with temozolomide cycles. Patients arrived already treated with radiotherapy, temozolomide, or both, most having had both. Week 35 brought visit V12, which was followed by visit V13 at week 47.

This CDR3 region has 14 residues. Trimming left V 0 bases short and J 7 bases short, with 11 bases between. CDR1 is SGHRS and CDR2 is YFSETQ in the germline V gene. The time point: week 35, safety follow-up. A 20-mer mutant IDH1 peptide at 300 ug was injected subcutaneously with topical imiquimod. Broader study findings: Vaccine-induced immune responses occurred in approximately 93% of patients.

TCRdb keeps only in-frame clones here, not all; method: immunoSEQ multiplex PCR. The sample has about 54,000 clones; around 84% are singletons. This material consisted of PBMCs, taken from a glioma patient whose treatment included an IDH1 peptide vaccine. The J gene is TRBJ1-5, the V gene TRBV5-1; no clear D gene. The TCR comes from a woman between 18 and 29 years old with glioma. In nucleotides, the CDR3 is TGCGCCAGCAGCTTGGAAGGCTTGGGGCAGCCCCAGCATTTT. Protein: CASSLEGLGQPQHF.